The source of this T cell receptor (beta chain) is a study of radiotherapy plus CTLA-4 blockade in lung cancer listed by TCRdb under 2018. In terms of the full investigation: Among enrolled patients, approximately 19% had an objective response and approximately 30% reached disease control. Study-wide findings and limitations: The strongest predictors of response, as reported, were early dynamic changes in blood T cell clones along with a rise in serum interferon-beta after radiation. After treatment with radiotherapy and ipilimumab, TCR clones that originated in tumors expanded in peripheral blood.

Notes on this clone: Its antigen target is currently unknown. Per-nucleotide qualities are absent, and no much larger clonotype sits a single base away.

The CDR3 spans 15 residues, from the cysteine through the phenylalanine. The entry retains the CDR3 DNA only, 45 bases that are in frame from base 1. In the germline V gene, CDR1 corresponds to SGHDT and CDR2 to YYEEEE. Trimming removed 0 bases from V and 3 bases from J; the gene matches leave 6 bases unexplained. Receptor amplification or capture employed the immunoSEQ multiplex PCR assay. The source is immuneACCESS, and TCRdb retained only in-frame sequences with V and J called. Part of the clones is not carried over; for the studies checked, unresolved V genes explain less than half of this, and the remainder is unexplained. The sample contains 85,000 to 90,000 clones, about 88% of them found a single time. Together, the top ten hold roughly a sixth of the sample. The study evaluated CTLA-4 blockade (ipilimumab) given together with focal radiation therapy in patients who had chemo-refractory metastatic non-small-cell lung cancer.

The specimen was peripheral blood, collected from a patient treated with radiotherapy plus ipilimumab. Recombination connected TRBV5-6 to TRBJ2-7; TRBD2 aligns with 7 central bases. The clonotype originates from a human donor with non-small cell lung cancer that progressed on radiotherapy plus ipilimumab. This receptor carries the CDR3 CASSLAAAGNYEQYF. In nucleotides, the sequence is TGTGCCAGCAGCTTGGCCGCAGCGGGAAACTACGAGCAGTACTTC.